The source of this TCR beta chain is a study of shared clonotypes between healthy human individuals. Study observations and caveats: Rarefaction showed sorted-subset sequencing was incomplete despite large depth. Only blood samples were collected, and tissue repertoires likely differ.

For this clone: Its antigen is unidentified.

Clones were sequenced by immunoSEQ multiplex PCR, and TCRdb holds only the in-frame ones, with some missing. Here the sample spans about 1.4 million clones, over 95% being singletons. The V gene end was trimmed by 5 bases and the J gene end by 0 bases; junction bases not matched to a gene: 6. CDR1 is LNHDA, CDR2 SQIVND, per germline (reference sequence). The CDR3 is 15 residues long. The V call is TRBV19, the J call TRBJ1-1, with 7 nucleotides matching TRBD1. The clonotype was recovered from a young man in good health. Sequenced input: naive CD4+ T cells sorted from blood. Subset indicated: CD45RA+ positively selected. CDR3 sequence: CASSEYRGMNTEAFF. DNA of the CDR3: TGTGCCAGTAGTGAATACAGGGGAATGAACACTGAAGCTTTCTTT.